This T cell receptor beta chain came from a study of T cell responses to AZD1222 COVID-19 vaccine. The germline gives CDR1 SGHTS, CDR2 YDEGEE. The CDR3 is 14 residues long. V was trimmed by 5 bases and J by 8 bases, leaving 19 bases between them. Method: immunoSEQ multiplex PCR; TCRdb's copy keeps in-frame clones and lacks some. Among about 120,000 clones, 75% to 90% were seen once, and the ten largest hold around 3.1%. This sequence was found in an adult in good health. The specimen comprised peripheral blood, sampled on day 0 of AZD1222 vaccination. This sequence joins TRBV5-8 and TRBJ1-2; D may be TRBD1 (5 bases). The CDR3 DNA follows: TGTGCCAGCAGTCTGGAGGCAGGGCGGCGGGGCTACACCTTC. Its translation is CASSLEAGRRGYTF.